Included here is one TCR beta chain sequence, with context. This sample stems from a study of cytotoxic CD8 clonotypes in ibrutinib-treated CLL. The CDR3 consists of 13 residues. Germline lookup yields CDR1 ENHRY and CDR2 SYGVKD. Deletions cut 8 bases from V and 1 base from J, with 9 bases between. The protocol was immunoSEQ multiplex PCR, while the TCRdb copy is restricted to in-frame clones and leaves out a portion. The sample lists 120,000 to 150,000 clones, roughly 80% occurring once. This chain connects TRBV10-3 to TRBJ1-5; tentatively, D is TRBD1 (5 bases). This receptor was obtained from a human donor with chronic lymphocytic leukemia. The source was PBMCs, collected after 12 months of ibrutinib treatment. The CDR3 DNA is TGTGCCATCGGGGCACAGAGCAATCAGCCCCAGCATTTT. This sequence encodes CAIGAQSNQPQHF.